These T cell receptor beta chains were read from a single sample in a study of cytomegalovirus exposure and HLA in healthy donors. Only in-frame clones appear in the TCRdb table, and some are missing; sequencing was by immunoSEQ multiplex PCR. The sample includes more than 95,000 clones, approximately 72% of them seen just once. The sample taken for sequencing was PBMCs. All receptors derive from a woman aged 50 to 65 in good health and CMV-seropositive. Both conserved end residues are part of each CDR3. The D gene is left open where the match is weak.

j_gene | v_gene | d_gene | CDR3aa
TRBJ2-7 | TRBV10-2 | - | CASSDSGAEQYF
TRBJ2-7 | TRBV5-1 | - | CASSLGQAISYEQYF
TRBJ2-2 | TRBV7-6 | - | CASSLEIWQSNTGELFF
TRBJ2-5 | TRBV29-1 | TRBD1 | CSVGFIMGQGAETQYF
TRBJ2-2 | TRBV6-8 | TRBD2 | CASSYPGLAGVGGELFF
TRBJ2-5 | TRBV4-1 | TRBD1 | CASSPLTGGRETQYF
TRBJ2-1 | TRBV6-5 | TRBD2 | CASGTGTIDEQFF
TRBJ2-7 | TRBV5-1 | TRBD1 | CASRRGAGTGYYEQYF
TRBJ2-7 | TRBV7-2 | TRBD2 | CASSLVLAGVNEQYF
TRBJ1-2 | TRBV11-2 | - | CASSSIPLSVENYGYTF
TRBJ2-1 | TRBV30 | TRBD2 | CAWRRLAGGEQFF
TRBJ1-5 | TRBV5-1 | - | CASSLTGMGNQPQHF
TRBJ2-2 | TRBV29-1 | - | CSVRQAGELFF
TRBJ1-1 | TRBV10-3 | - | CAIGQNRDLTEAFF
TRBJ1-4 | TRBV7-6 | - | CASSLAGTNEKLFF
TRBJ1-5 | TRBV6-1 | - | CASSPWAPVNQPQHF
TRBJ2-1 | TRBV6-5 | - | CASSLDSQVHGQFF
TRBJ2-5 | TRBV2 | - | CASSLDSQETQYF
TRBJ1-5 | TRBV29-1 | TRBD1 | CSASGTGGVSGNQPQHF
TRBJ2-1 | TRBV18 | TRBD1 | CASSPDRVSYNEQFF
TRBJ1-5 | TRBV7-3 | - | CASSLRRKDGNQPQHF
TRBJ2-5 | TRBV5-4 | TRBD2 | CASSLGGAGEQETQYF
TRBJ2-2 | TRBV5-6 | TRBD1 | CASSLGLAGGSTGELFF
TRBJ1-1 | TRBV25-1 | - | CASSGEVIGEAFF
TRBJ2-1 | TRBV5-8 | - | CASAYRVGEQFF
TRBJ2-2 | TRBV5-1 | TRBD2 | CASSFSGADTGELFF
TRBJ2-1 | TRBV9 | TRBD1 | CASSVATGALYNEQFF
TRBJ2-5 | TRBV6-5 | - | CASTAASPGETQYF
TRBJ1-1 | TRBV7-9 | - | CSSSMPGAGMTTEAFF
TRBJ2-5 | TRBV5-6 | TRBD1 | CASSLARTGVAETQYF
TRBJ2-3 | TRBV7-9 | - | CASSFTGLGDTQYF
TRBJ2-5 | TRBV6-6 | TRBD2 | CASTLLATETQYF
TRBJ1-2 | TRBV6-5 | - | CASSLGGAVNYGYTF
TRBJ2-1 | TRBV30 | TRBD2 | CASGLAGGAYNEQFF
TRBJ2-7 | TRBV10-3 | TRBD1 | CAISELGTGPSRTEQYF
TRBJ1-1 | TRBV30 | TRBD1 | CAWRWTGSTEAFF
TRBJ1-1 | TRBV11-2 | - | CASSKQAIMNTEAFF
TRBJ2-1 | TRBV4-2 | - | CASSQAYNEQFF
TRBJ1-2 | TRBV19 | - | CASIGLGANYGYTF
TRBJ2-3 | TRBV6-4 | TRBD1 | CASSGTGGTDTQYF
TRBJ2-7 | TRBV27 | TRBD2 | CASSLAGTSGTEQYF
TRBJ2-1 | TRBV2 | - | CASSLTRTYNEQFF
TRBJ1-2 | TRBV6-5 | - | CASSYGGTLYGYTF
TRBJ1-4 | TRBV7-2 | - | CASSFGSGVEKLFF
TRBJ2-3 | TRBV6-8 | TRBD2 | CASSYFPGLAGALTDTQYF
TRBJ2-2 | TRBV5-1 | TRBD2 | CASSLTNPRLAGETYTGELFF
TRBJ1-5 | TRBV4-1 | TRBD1 | CASSPIKRQGQYSNQPQHF
TRBJ1-6 | TRBV2 | TRBD1 | CASRRQGPRATLHF
TRBJ2-7 | TRBV25-1 | TRBD1 | CATSEGAQPHEQYF
TRBJ1-6 | TRBV6-5 | - | CASSSYDRNSPLHF
TRBJ2-1 | TRBV5-4 | TRBD2 | CASSPGLAGGDEQFF
TRBJ2-3 | TRBV4-1 | - | CASSQGQAGRTDTQYF
TRBJ1-3 | TRBV7-8 | - | CASSLARTDQDGNTIYF
TRBJ2-3 | TRBV4-3 | TRBD2 | CASSQGPKASGVRDTQYF
TRBJ2-7 | TRBV7-9 | - | CASSPSYSATYEQYF